These 25 T cell receptor beta chains came from one sample sequenced in a study of tumor and adjacent non-tumor tissue in lung cancer. TCRbeta libraries were built with three rounds of nested PCR, modified from ARM-PCR. TCRdb independently ran MiXCR on the multiplex PCR reads; one entry per CDR3 protein. The table lists 70,000 to 80,000 distinct CDR3 sequences, 72% of them singletons. RNA was extracted from bulk tissue without any cell sorting. The source material was lung tumor tissue. The receptor source for this set is a woman between 35 and 50 years old with non-small cell lung cancer.

This clonotype has just a few counts. One junction end disagrees with the germline gene, perhaps due to a read error. V usage is TRBV20-1 and J usage is TRBJ2-7; the match to TRBD2 covers 7 bases. The CDR3 runs 13 residues. Germline V gene data show CDR1 as DFQATT and CDR2 as SNEGSKA (reference sequence). CDR3 nucleotide sequence: TGCAGTGGCCTCGAGCGGGAATCCTACGAGCGGTACTTC. Translation: CSGLERESYERYF.

This clonotype was observed once. This is likely a read error, given that the CDR3 carries no conserved phenylalanine or tryptophan at its end. This chain joins TRBV29-1 and TRBJ2-1, with TRBD2 matching over 7 bases. This CDR3 is built from 14 residues. Germline-derived CDR1 and CDR2 are SQVTM and ANQGSEA. The CDR3 here is CNVGGDSHYNEQFL. The DNA of the CDR3 is TGCAACGTTGGGGGGGACTCCCACTACAATGAGCAGTTCTTA.

The chain links TRBV6-5 to TRBJ2-5; D call uncertain. The CDR3 consists of 13 residues. In germline, CDR1 is MNHEY, CDR2 SVGAGI. Trimming pared 10 bases from V and 3 bases from J, leaving 15 bases between. The CDR3 region is CANSYSREETQYF. The CDR3 DNA reads as TGTGCCAATAGTTATAGTAGGGAAGAGACCCAGTACTTC.

Concerning this clonotype: This could be a read error, since a much larger clone is one nucleotide away. The V call is TRBV28, the J call TRBJ1-1; 8 nucleotides align to TRBD1. This CDR3 region has 16 residues. After removal of 6 bases from V and 1 base from J, the junction contained 10 bases not matched to a gene. Germline CDR1 reads MDHEN; CDR2 reads SYDVKM. The CDR3 nucleotides read TGTGCCAGCAGGTTTCCCCCCGGGACAGGGAACACTGAAGCTTTCTTT. This encodes CASRFPPGTGNTEAFF.

This clonotype was counted many times. V and J are TRBV15 and TRBJ2-3, with D uncertain. Trimming shortened V by 5 bases and J by 6 bases, and 6 bases separated the two germline ends. This CDR3 region has 11 residues. In germline, CDR1 is LNHNV, CDR2 YYDKDF (reference sequence). Here the CDR3 DNA reads TGTGCCACCAGCGTCGTGGATACGCAGTATTTT. This encodes CATSVVDTQYF.

A word on this clonotype: A junction end diverges from the germline sequence, so it may reflect a read error. The rearrangement links TRBV11-2 to TRBJ1-3; D might be TRBD1 (5 bases). This CDR3 region has 16 residues. From germline, CDR1 is SGHAT and CDR2 FQNNGV. The CDR3 region is CANSASSGTTGNTIYF. The CDR3 DNA follows: TGTGCCAACAGCGCGAGTTCAGGGACGACTGGAAACACCATATATTTT.

To note about this clonotype: One end of the junction fails to match germline, which may point to a read error. The chain uses TRBV6-6 and TRBJ1-3; perhaps TRBD1 as D (5 bases). The CDR3 covers 16 residues. Germline V gene lookup returns CDR1 MNHNY and CDR2 SVGAGI (reference sequence). CDR3 DNA: TGCGCCAGTAGTTACTCCGGGGACCCCTCTGGAAACACCTTATATTTT. This sequence encodes CASSYSGDPSGNTLYF.

This clonotype appeared once. The rearrangement uses TRBV6-5 and TRBJ1-5; no firm D call. The CDR3 is 13 residues long. Germline V gives CDR1 MNHEY, CDR2 SVGAGI. Trimming removed 10 bases from V and 3 bases from J, with 13 bases in between. The CDR3 sequence is CAIMTSLNQPQHF. As DNA, the CDR3 is TGTGCCATCATGACTAGCCTCAATCAGCCCCAGCATTTT.

Worth noting for this clonotype: Since the CDR3 does not end with the conserved phenylalanine or tryptophan, this likely comes from a read error. The gene calls are TRBV11-2 and TRBJ2-5; 9 nucleotides align to TRBD2. CDR1 is SGHAT and CDR2 is FQNNGV in the germline V gene. This CDR3 has 17 amino acids. The DNA of the CDR3 is TGTGTCAGCAGTTTAAGTAATAGCGGGGGCCTACAAGAGACCCAGTACTTA. Translation gives CVSSLSNSGGLQETQYL.

V gene TRBV6-5 combines with J gene TRBJ1-6, with D perhaps TRBD1 (6 bases). CDR3 length: 18 amino acids. Germline V lookup: CDR1 MNHEY, CDR2 SVGAGI. Between the trimmed V and J ends, which lost 2 bases and 6 bases, there was a span of 20 bases. For the CDR3, the DNA is TGTGCCAGCAGTTACGCGATCACGGGACATTGGGCTAATTCACCCCTCCACTTT. Its protein is CASSYAITGHWANSPLHF.

Remarks on this clonotype: One end of the junction fails to match germline, which may point to a read error. The chain uses TRBV12-3 or TRBV12-4 and TRBJ1-2; D is ambiguous. The CDR3 loop spans 14 amino acids. CDR3 protein: CVSIPNPGFGGYTF. The CDR3 nucleotides read TGTGTCAGCATCCCTAATCCGGGGTTTGGCGGCTACACCTTC.

Points on this clonotype: One junction end does not reproduce the germline sequence, and a read error may be involved. This chain uses TRBV6-1 with TRBJ1-2; 7 positions agree with TRBD1. The CDR3 covers 14 residues. Germline lookup yields CDR1 MNHNS and CDR2 SASEGT. The CDR3, as DNA: TGTGCCAACAGTGCCGAGACAGGGAACTATGGCTACACCTTC. It encodes CANSAETGNYGYTF.

This clonotype was recorded at least ten times. This sequence joins TRBV28 and TRBJ2-5, with 8 bases that match TRBD1. Per the germline V gene, CDR1 is MDHEN and CDR2 is SYDVKM. V lost 8 bases to trimming and J lost 5 bases; unmatched junction nucleotides: 10. This CDR3 has 14 residues. CDR3 in DNA: TGTGCCAGCGGTGACCAGGGGGCGCGGGAGACCCAGTACTTC. This translates into CASGDQGARETQYF.

This clonotype is deemed medium-sized. The rearrangement uses TRBV20-1 and TRBJ2-7; either TRBD1 or TRBD2 may fit D (5 bases each). This CDR3 comprises 14 residues. Germline V gene lookup returns CDR1 DFQATT and CDR2 SNEGSKA (reference sequence). Trimming left V 5 bases short and J 0 bases short, with 14 bases between. The CDR3 here is CSAGRDGVSYEQYF. CDR3 DNA sequence: TGCAGTGCTGGCCGGGACGGTGTCTCCTACGAGCAGTACTTC.

Comments on this clonotype: At one end, the junction sequence differs from germline, possibly due to a read error. The rearrangement links TRBV20-1 to TRBJ1-4; 8 bases are a match to TRBD1. The CDR3 runs 11 residues. Germline lookup yields CDR1 DFQATT and CDR2 SNEGSKA (reference sequence). The CDR3 loop reads CSARLDRGLFF. DNA for the CDR3: TGTAGTGCTAGACTCGACAGGGGACTGTTTTTT.

As for this clonotype: One junction end disagrees with the germline gene, perhaps due to a read error. The rearrangement uses TRBV5-4 and TRBJ2-1; a possible D gene is TRBD2 (6 bases). The germline V gene has CDR1 SGHNT and CDR2 YYREEE (reference sequence). CDR3 length: 14 amino acids. This chain's CDR3 is CASQGGSPYNEQFF. CDR3 nucleotide sequence: TGTGCCAGTCAAGGAGGGAGCCCCTACAATGAGCAGTTTTTC.

This clonotype was recorded at least ten times. The V gene is TRBV20-1, the J gene TRBJ2-7, with D perhaps TRBD1 (5 bases). The CDR3 length is 13 residues. Per the germline V gene, CDR1 is DFQATT and CDR2 is SNEGSKA (reference sequence). Trimming removed 2 bases from V and 6 bases from J, with 14 bases in between. The CDR3 region is CSARSPLGLEQYF. The CDR3 DNA reads as TGCAGTGCTAGAAGTCCATTGGGGCTCGAGCAGTACTTC.

A word on this clonotype: A much larger clone lies one base from this, so it may be a read error. This rearrangement joins TRBV7-9 to TRBJ2-1; 11 positions match TRBD1. The CDR3 contains 16 residues. In germline, CDR1 is SEHNR, CDR2 FQNEAQ (reference sequence). The CDR3 is CASSPAGQGAGNDQFF. CDR3 DNA: TGTGCCAGCAGCCCCGCCGGACAGGGGGCAGGCAATGATCAGTTCTTC.

Remarks on this clonotype: This may arise from a read error, as a much more abundant clone is one base away. As DNA, the CDR3 is TGCAGAGCTTCCCGAGGAGATCATTCGCTGGATACGCAGTATTTT. This translates into CRASRGDHSLDTQYF. The gene calls are TRBV20-1 and TRBJ2-3; D unclear. CDR1 DFQATT and CDR2 SNEGSKA come from the germline V gene (reference sequence). The CDR3 is made up of 15 amino acids.

About this clonotype: An end of the junction does not agree with germline; a read error may underlie this. This chain joins TRBV12-3 or TRBV12-4 and TRBJ2-7; possibly TRBD1 for D (6 bases). The length of the CDR3 is 14 residues. The CDR3 DNA follows: TGTGTCAGCAGGAAGACAGGACAAGTTTACGAGCAGTACTTC. It is translated as CVSRKTGQVYEQYF.

For this clonotype: A read error is possible here, since a much larger clone lies one base away. The chain is built from TRBV20-1 and TRBJ2-1; 15 nucleotides line up with TRBD2. Germline CDR1 and CDR2: DFQATT and SNEGSKA (reference sequence). The CDR3 length is 16 residues. The CDR3 nucleotides read TGCAGTTCCGGGACTAGCGGGAGGAGCTCCTACGATGAGCAGTTCTTC. Its translation: CSSGTSGRSSYDEQFF.

Remarks on this clonotype: The conserved closing phenylalanine or tryptophan is absent in this CDR3, likely reflecting a read error. The genes are TRBV10-3 and TRBJ2-5, with D maybe TRBD1 (8 bases). The CDR3 is 14 residues long. V was trimmed by 6 bases and J by 5 bases, leaving 16 bases between them. Germline loops: CDR1 ENHRY, CDR2 SYGVKD. CDR3 region: CAIRLTGEGETQYS. For the CDR3, the DNA is TGTGCCATCAGACTGACAGGGGAGGGGGAGACCCAGTACTCC.

The V gene is TRBV11-2, the J gene TRBJ1-1; no clear D gene. The CDR3 is 12 amino acids. Germline CDR1 is SGHAT and CDR2 is FQNNGV. Trimming cost V 8 bases and J 11 bases, with 18 bases left between them. The CDR3 nucleotides are TGTGCCAGCGGTAATTCGGGGTTTGATGCTTTCTTT. Protein sequence: CASGNSGFDAFF.

A single count supports this clonotype. Compared with germline, one end of the junction differs, possibly owing to a read error. This sequence joins TRBV6-6 and TRBJ2-2; TRBD1 or TRBD2 may be the D gene (5 bases each). The V gene's germline CDR1 is MNHNY and CDR2 SVGAGI (reference sequence). The CDR3 runs 16 residues. CDR3 DNA: TGTGCCAGCAGTCATGGGGCCGGGGAGAGCACCGGGGAGTTGGTTTTT. Translation gives CASSHGAGESTGELVF.

Concerning this clonotype itself: A junction end diverges from the germline sequence, so it may reflect a read error. The rearrangement links TRBV6-1 to TRBJ2-1; 8 nucleotides align to TRBD1. This CDR3 is 19 amino acids long. Germline V gene sequence: CDR1 MNHNS, CDR2 SASEGT. In DNA form, the CDR3 reads TGTGCCGGCAGTGAAGGTCTACTTCTTGGACAGGGCGCCTACAATGAGCAGTTCTTC. Amino acids: CAGSEGLLLGQGAYNEQFF.